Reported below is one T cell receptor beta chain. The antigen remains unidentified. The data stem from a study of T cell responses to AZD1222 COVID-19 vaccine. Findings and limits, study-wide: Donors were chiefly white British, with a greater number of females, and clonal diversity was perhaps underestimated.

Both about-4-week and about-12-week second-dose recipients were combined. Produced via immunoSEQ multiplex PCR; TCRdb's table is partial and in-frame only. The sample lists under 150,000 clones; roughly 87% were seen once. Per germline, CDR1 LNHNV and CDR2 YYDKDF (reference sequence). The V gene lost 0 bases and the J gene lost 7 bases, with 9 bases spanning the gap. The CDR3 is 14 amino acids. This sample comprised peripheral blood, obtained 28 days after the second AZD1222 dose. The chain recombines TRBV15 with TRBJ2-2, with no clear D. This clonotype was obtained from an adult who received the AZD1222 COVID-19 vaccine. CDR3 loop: CATSRDRLVGELFF. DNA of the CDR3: TGTGCCACCAGCAGAGATCGGTTGGTCGGGGAGCTGTTTTTT.